The T cell receptor beta chain described here comes from a study of shared clonotypes between healthy human individuals. In the original processing: With immunoSEQ giving junction-only sequences and no quality scores, filtering differed. Sequencing was performed with immunoSEQ multiplex PCR; in TCRdb, only in-frame clones are kept and a portion is missing. The DNA gave D and trimming, while V, J and clone size come from that table. This sample has more than 400,000 clones, with about 85% found just once. This CDR3 spans 15 amino acids. V lost 7 bases, J lost 3 bases, and 19 bases lay in between. Germline V gives CDR1 MNHEY, CDR2 SVGAGI.

The sequence was collected from a woman aged 40 to 50 in good health. Some clones in this sample may be carry-over from other donors' samples. Sample: PBMCs. The chain uses TRBV6-5 and TRBJ2-7, with D possibly being TRBD1 (6 bases). The CDR3 region is CASNPSGTPYYEQYF. In DNA, the CDR3 is TGTGCCAGCAATCCCTCCGGGACACCATACTACGAGCAGTACTTC.